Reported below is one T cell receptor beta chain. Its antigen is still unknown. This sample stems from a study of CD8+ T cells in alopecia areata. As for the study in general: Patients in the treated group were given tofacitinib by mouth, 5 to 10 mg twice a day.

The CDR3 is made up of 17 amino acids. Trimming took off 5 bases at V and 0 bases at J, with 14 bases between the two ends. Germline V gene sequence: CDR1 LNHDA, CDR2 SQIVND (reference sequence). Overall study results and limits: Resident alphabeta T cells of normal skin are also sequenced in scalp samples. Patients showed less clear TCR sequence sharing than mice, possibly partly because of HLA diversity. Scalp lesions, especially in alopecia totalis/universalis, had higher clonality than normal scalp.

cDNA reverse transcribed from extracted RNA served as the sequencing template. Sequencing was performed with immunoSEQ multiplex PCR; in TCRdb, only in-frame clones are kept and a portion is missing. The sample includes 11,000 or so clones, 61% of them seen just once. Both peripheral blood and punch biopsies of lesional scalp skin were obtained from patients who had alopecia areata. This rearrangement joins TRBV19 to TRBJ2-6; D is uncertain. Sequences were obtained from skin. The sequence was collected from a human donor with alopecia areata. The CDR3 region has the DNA TGTGCCAGTAGTCCAACCCCCAGTTACTCTGGGGCCAACGTCCTGACTTTC. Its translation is CASSPTPSYSGANVLTF.